Listed here are 3 T cell receptor beta chains from one sample, sequenced in a study of post-analysis software for immune sequencing data. Which antigens these TCRs recognize remains unknown. The TCR beta cDNA libraries contained unique molecular identifiers. TCRdb re-analysed the PCR reads in MiXCR, keeping a single row per CDR3 protein. The data contain hundreds of thousands of distinct CDR3 sequences, about 40% of them seen just once; the ten biggest clones take up roughly 1.8%. Study conclusions and caveats: Roughly five TRBV segments appeared more often in patients than in controls, and TRBV5-6, TRBV5-1 and TRBV20-1 were among these.

The source material was blood. These receptors all stem from a girl aged 10 to 17 with multiple sclerosis.

The genes are TRBV13 and TRBJ2-7; D is possibly TRBD2 (5 bases). The germline CDR1 and CDR2 sequences are PRHDT and FYEKMQ (reference sequence). The CDR3 runs to 15 residues. V lost 5 bases and J 9 bases, leaving 23 bases between the germline ends. This CDR3 reads CASSQFLKVGLGQYF. CDR3 DNA: TGTGCCAGCAGCCAGTTTCTGAAGGTAGGACTTGGGCAGTACTTC.

This rearrangement joins TRBV6-5 to TRBJ2-1; perhaps TRBD2 as D (5 bases). This CDR3 spans 15 amino acids. Looked up from germline, CDR1 is MNHEY and CDR2 is SVGAGI. V was cut by 4 bases and J by 8 bases, with 18 bases left in between. CDR3 bases: TGTGCCAGCAGTTCGCCTGGGTGGGAGCGCCATGAGCAGTTCTTC. Its protein product is CASSSPGWERHEQFF.

The J gene is TRBJ1-5, the V gene TRBV12-3 or TRBV12-4; no definite D call. CDR3 length: 14 residues. V was cut by 3 bases and J by 5 bases, with 11 bases left in between. The CDR3 region has the DNA TGTGCCAGCAGTTTCTCCCACATTTATCAGCCCCAGCATTTT. It translates to CASSFSHIYQPQHF.